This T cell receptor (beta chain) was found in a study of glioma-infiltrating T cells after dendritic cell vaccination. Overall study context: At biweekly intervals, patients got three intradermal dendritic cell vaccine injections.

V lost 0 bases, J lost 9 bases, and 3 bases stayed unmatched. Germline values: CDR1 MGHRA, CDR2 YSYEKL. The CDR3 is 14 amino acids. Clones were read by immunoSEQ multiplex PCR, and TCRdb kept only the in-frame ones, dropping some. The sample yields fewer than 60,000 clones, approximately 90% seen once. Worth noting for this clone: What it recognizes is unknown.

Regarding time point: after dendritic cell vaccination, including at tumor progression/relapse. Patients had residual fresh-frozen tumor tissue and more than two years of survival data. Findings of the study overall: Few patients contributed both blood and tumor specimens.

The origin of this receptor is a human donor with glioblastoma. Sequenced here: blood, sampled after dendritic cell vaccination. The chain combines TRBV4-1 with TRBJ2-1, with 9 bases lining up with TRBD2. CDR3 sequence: CASSQESGGREQFF. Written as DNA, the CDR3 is TGCGCCAGCAGCCAAGAGAGCGGGGGGCGTGAGCAGTTCTTC.